Each of the 9 T cell receptor beta chains below was sequenced from the same sample in a study of blood T cell repertoires in COVID-19 (dated by TCRdb to the early 2020s). The library was prepared using the immunoSEQ multiplex PCR assay. In its TCRdb copy, this immuneACCESS table keeps in-frame sequences only and misses some clones. Where compared with another copy, unresolved V genes explain less than half of these, and the others have no known cause. The sample table records a few hundred thousand clones; over 70% of these occur just once. The biggest ten clones account for roughly 8.6% of the sample. Sequencing was done on a sample of peripheral blood. These receptors originate from a human donor in a cohort sampled during active COVID-19.

V usage is TRBV5-6 and J usage is TRBJ2-5; 10 nucleotides line up with TRBD2. The V gene end was trimmed by 2 bases and the J gene end by 2 bases; junction bases not matched to a gene: 9. The CDR3 sequence is 17 residues long. Germline CDR1 is SGHDT and CDR2 is YYEEEE. The CDR3 sequence: CASSLGASGGAQETQYF. Written as DNA, the CDR3 is TGTGCCAGCAGCTTAGGTGCTAGCGGGGGCGCTCAAGAGACCCAGTACTTC.

This rearrangement joins TRBV15 to TRBJ1-2; possible D gene TRBD1, 6 bases. The CDR3 consists of 14 residues. The ends were cut back, 5 bases at V and 3 bases at J, with 13 bases in the middle. Germline V CDR1 and CDR2: LNHNV, YYDKDF (reference sequence). The CDR3 coding sequence is TGTGCCACCAGCGTGAGGAACAGGGACTATGGCTACACCTTC. Its protein product is CATSVRNRDYGYTF.

The rearrangement joins TRBV19 to TRBJ1-1; tentatively, D is TRBD1 (6 bases). V lost 3 bases and J lost 6, with 17 bases in between. The CDR3 is 15 amino acids. Per the germline V gene, CDR1 is LNHDA and CDR2 is SQIVND (reference sequence). The DNA for the CDR3 is TGTGCCAGTAGTATGTTGCAGGGGCAATTCGCTGAAGCTTTCTTT. This codes for CASSMLQGQFAEAFF. Full variable domain (outside the CDR3, taken from reference TRBV19 and TRBJ1-1): DGGITQSPKYLFRKEGQNVTLSCEQNLNHDAMYWYRQDPGQGLRLIYYSQIVNDFQKGDIAEGYSVSREKKESFPLTVTSAQKNPTAFYLCASSMLQGQFAEAFFGQGTRLTVV.

The chain couples TRBV6-5 to TRBJ1-5; TRBD1 aligns across 7 bases. Germline V gene lookup returns CDR1 MNHEY and CDR2 SVGAGI. V was clipped by 6 bases and J by 4 bases; unmatched bases: 6. This CDR3 comprises 14 residues. CDR3 DNA: TGTGCCAGCAGCGCGCCAGGGGGGAATCAGCCCCAGCATTTT. It encodes CASSAPGGNQPQHF.

This clone was found once. The chain recombines TRBV9 with TRBJ1-1, with TRBD1 matching 9 bases. V lost 3 bases, J lost 5 bases, and 8 bases stayed unmatched. In germline, CDR1 is SGDLS, CDR2 YYNGEE. CDR3 length: 15 residues. In nucleotides, the CDR3 is TGTGCCAGCAGCGCCGGGGACAGGGTAGGAACTGAAGCTTTCTTT. Its translation is CASSAGDRVGTEAFF.

The CDR3: CASSARTGHYGYTF. In DNA form, the CDR3 reads TGTGCCAGCAGCGCCCGGACAGGGCACTATGGCTACACCTTC. The chain uses TRBV9 and TRBJ1-2, with 8 bases that match TRBD1. CDR1 and CDR2 from the germline V gene are SGDLS and YYNGEE. The V and J ends lost 3 bases and 3 bases, in that order; junction bases with no gene match: 4. The CDR3 runs 14 residues.

There are a few counts of this clone. This chain joins TRBV7-2 and TRBJ1-5; 7 bases agree with TRBD1. There are 14 residues in the CDR3. With V trimmed by 4 bases and J by 6 bases, 6 bases remained unmatched. Germline V CDR1 and CDR2: SGHTA, FQGNSA. The CDR3 DNA follows: TGTGCCAGCAGCTCCCGACAGGGTGTTCAGCCCCAGCATTTT. This encodes CASSSRQGVQPQHF.

The J gene is TRBJ1-4, the V gene TRBV6-2 or TRBV6-3; 7 bases are a match to TRBD1. CDR1 and CDR2 from the germline V gene are MNHEY and SVGEGT. J gave up 7 bases and V 2 bases, and 4 bases lay outside the gene matches. This CDR3 is 14 amino acids long. DNA of the CDR3: TGTGCCAGCAGTTACAGGGACAGACCTGAAAAACTGTTTTTT. Translating gives CASSYRDRPEKLFF.

This rearrangement joins TRBV12-3 or TRBV12-4 to TRBJ1-1; a possible D gene is TRBD1 (6 bases). The CDR3 extends over 13 amino acids. Trimming left V 3 bases short and J 5 bases short, with 10 bases between. The CDR3 region is CASSFTGRTEAFF. The CDR3 region has the DNA TGTGCCAGCAGTTTTACAGGGCGGACTGAAGCTTTCTTT.